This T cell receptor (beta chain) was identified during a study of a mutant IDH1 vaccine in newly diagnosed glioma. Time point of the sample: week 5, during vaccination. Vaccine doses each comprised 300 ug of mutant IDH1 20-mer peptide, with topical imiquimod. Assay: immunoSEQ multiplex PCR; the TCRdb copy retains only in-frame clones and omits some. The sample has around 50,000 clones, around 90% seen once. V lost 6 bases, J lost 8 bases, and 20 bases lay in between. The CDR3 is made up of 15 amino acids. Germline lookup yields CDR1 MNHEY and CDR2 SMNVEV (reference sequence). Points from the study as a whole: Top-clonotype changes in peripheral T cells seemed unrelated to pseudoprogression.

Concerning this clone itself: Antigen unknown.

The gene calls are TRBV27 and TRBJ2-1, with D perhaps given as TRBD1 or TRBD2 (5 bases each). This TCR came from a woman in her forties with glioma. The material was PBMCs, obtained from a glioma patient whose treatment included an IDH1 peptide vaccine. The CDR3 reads CASRTPGTAWDEQFF. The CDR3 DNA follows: TGTGCCAGCAGGACCCCAGGGACGGCCTGGGATGAGCAGTTCTTC.